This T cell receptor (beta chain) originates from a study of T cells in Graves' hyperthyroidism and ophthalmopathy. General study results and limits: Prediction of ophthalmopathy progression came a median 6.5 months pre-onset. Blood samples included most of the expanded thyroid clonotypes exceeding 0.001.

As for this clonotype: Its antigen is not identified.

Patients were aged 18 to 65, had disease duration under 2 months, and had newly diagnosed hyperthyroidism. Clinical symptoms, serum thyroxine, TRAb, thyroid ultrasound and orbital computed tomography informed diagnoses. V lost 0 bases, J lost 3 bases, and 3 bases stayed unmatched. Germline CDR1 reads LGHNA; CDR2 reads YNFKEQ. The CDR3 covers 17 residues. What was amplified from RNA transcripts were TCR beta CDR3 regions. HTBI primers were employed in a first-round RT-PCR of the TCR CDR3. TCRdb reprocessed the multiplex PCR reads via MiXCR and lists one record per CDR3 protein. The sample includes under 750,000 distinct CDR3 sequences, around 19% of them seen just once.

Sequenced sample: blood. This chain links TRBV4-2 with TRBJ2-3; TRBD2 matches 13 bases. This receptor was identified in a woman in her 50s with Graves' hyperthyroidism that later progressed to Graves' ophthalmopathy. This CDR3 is CASSQEAGLAGTDTQYF. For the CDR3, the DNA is TGTGCCAGCAGCCAAGAAGCGGGACTAGCGGGGACAGATACGCAGTATTTT.